This is a list of T cell receptor beta chains from one sample in a study of T-cell reconstitution after alpha-beta-depleted transplantation in children. TCRdb re-called the PCR reads with MiXCR, one entry per CDR3 protein. In the table there are more than 15,000 distinct CDR3 sequences, 9.5% to 15% of which are singletons. The material sequenced was PBMCs, mostly from graft donor cells, taken 180 days after TCRalphabeta/CD19-depleted stem cell transplant. The receptors were sampled from a boy under two years old who had a stem cell transplant for Wiskott-Aldrich syndrome, so the T cells may come from the graft donor. The CDR3 runs from the conserved cysteine through the conserved F or W. The D gene is left open where the match is weak. The size entry is marked missing in some rows and otherwise reads once, few, many or a size class.

length: 14
V: TRBV7-1
D: .
J: TRBJ2-1
size: .
DNA: TGTGCCAGCAGCTCCGGGCTGCCGTACAATGAGCAGTTCTTC
CDR3: CASSSGLPYNEQFF

length: 18
V: TRBV29-1
D: TRBD2
J: TRBJ2-7
size: few
DNA: TGCAGCGTTGAAGCACTAGCGGGAGGGCCGTTGGGTTCCTACGAGCAGTACTTC
CDR3: CSVEALAGGPLGSYEQYF

length: 13
V: TRBV7-9
D: .
J: TRBJ1-2
size: .
DNA: TGTGCCAGCAGACCCGGGACCAACTATGGCTACACCTTC
CDR3: CASRPGTNYGYTF

length: 11
V: TRBV7-2
D: .
J: TRBJ2-4
size: .
DNA: TGTGCCAGCAGCTTAAGGAGCATTCAGTACTTC
CDR3: CASSLRSIQYF

length: 16
V: TRBV10-3
D: TRBD2
J: TRBJ2-5
size: few
DNA: TGTGCCATCAGTGTGGCTAGCGGGGTCGGGCAAGAGACCCAGTACTTC
CDR3: CAISVASGVGQETQYF

length: 13
V: TRBV5-1
D: .
J: TRBJ1-1
size: many
DNA: TGCGCCAGCAGCTTGGCGACCGTCCAGGAAGCTTTCTTT
CDR3: CASSLATVQEAFF

length: 16
V: TRBV5-1
D: TRBD1
J: TRBJ2-5
size: many
DNA: TGCGCCAGCAGCCTGAATCCTACAGGGGGCGAAGAGACCCAGTACTTC
CDR3: CASSLNPTGGEETQYF

length: 21
V: TRBV11-1
D: TRBD2
J: TRBJ2-1
size: few
DNA: TGTGCCAGCAGCTTAGGAAGGTCTAGCGGGAGGAAACTGAGCTCCTACAATGAGCAGTTCTTC
CDR3: CASSLGRSSGRKLSSYNEQFF

length: 17
V: TRBV1
D: .
J: TRBJ2-1
size: many
DNA: TGCACCAGCAGCCAAGATACCGGGACTAGCGGGTACAATGAGCAGTTCTTC
CDR3: CTSSQDTGTSGYNEQFF

length: 14
V: TRBV5-1
D: TRBD1
J: TRBJ2-3
size: .
DNA: TGCGCCAGCAGCTTCCAGGGGGCCGGGGATACGCAGTATTTT
CDR3: CASSFQGAGDTQYF

length: 14
V: TRBV3-1
D: .
J: TRBJ1-1
size: many
DNA: TGTGCCAGCAGCCAAGGTCTGGCAGACACTGAAGCTTTCTTT
CDR3: CASSQGLADTEAFF

length: 13
V: TRBV15
D: .
J: TRBJ2-5
size: .
DNA: TGTGCCACCAGCAGAGATCCGACCGGGGCCCAGTACTTC
CDR3: CATSRDPTGAQYF

length: 14
V: TRBV5-4
D: .
J: TRBJ1-1
size: many
DNA: TGTGCCAGCAGCTTAATCGACAGACACACTGAAGCTTTCTTT
CDR3: CASSLIDRHTEAFF

length: 20
V: TRBV10-2
D: TRBD2
J: TRBJ2-3
size: many
DNA: TGCGCCAGCAGTGACTTCTGGCGGGAGTCAGGTTCCTCAGACACAGATACGCAGTATTTT
CDR3: CASSDFWRESGSSDTDTQYF

length: 14
V: TRBV7-2
D: TRBD1
J: TRBJ1-1
size: .
DNA: TGTGCCAGCAGCACGTCCCACAGGGGCGCTGAAGCTTTCTTT
CDR3: CASSTSHRGAEAFF

length: 17
V: TRBV3-1
D: TRBD2
J: TRBJ2-5
size: .
DNA: TGTGCCAGCAGCCAAGAGGCCCCCCTAGCGGGGGGGGAGACCCAGTACTTC
CDR3: CASSQEAPLAGGETQYF

length: 16
V: TRBV10-2
D: TRBD2
J: TRBJ2-7
size: few
DNA: TGCGCCAGCAGCCGCTTTGGGCGGGAGGCCTTAAACGAGCAGTACTTC
CDR3: CASSRFGREALNEQYF

length: 15
V: TRBV27
D: .
J: TRBJ1-3
size: many
DNA: TGTGCCAGCAGTTCCGCGTTGAGAGTAGGGGGACCCATATATTTT
CDR3: CASSSALRVGGPIYF

length: 15
V: TRBV7-9
D: TRBD1
J: TRBJ2-5
size: .
DNA: TGTGCCAGCAGCAATCTGGACAGGGGATACGAGACCCAGTACTTC
CDR3: CASSNLDRGYETQYF

length: 14
V: TRBV5-1
D: .
J: TRBJ1-2
size: many
DNA: TGCGCCAGCAGCTTGGAGGGATTCAACTATGGCTACACCTTC
CDR3: CASSLEGFNYGYTF

length: 16
V: TRBV12-3/TRBV12-4
D: TRBD2
J: TRBJ2-3
size: .
DNA: TGTGCCAGCAGTTATCTCCGCGGGAGTCCCGCAGATACGCAGTATTTT
CDR3: CASSYLRGSPADTQYF

length: 16
V: TRBV10-2
D: .
J: TRBJ2-7
size: few
DNA: TGCGCCAGCAGTGTGGTGCTCTCCGGACCGAATAGGGAGCAGTACTTC
CDR3: CASSVVLSGPNREQYF

length: 12
V: TRBV6-6
D: .
J: TRBJ2-7
size: many
DNA: TGTGCCAGCAGTTTAACCTCCTACGAGCAGTACTTC
CDR3: CASSLTSYEQYF

length: 14
V: TRBV24-1
D: TRBD1
J: TRBJ2-5
size: few
DNA: TGTGCCACCAGTGACACAGGGACAGTCGAGACCCAGTACTTC
CDR3: CATSDTGTVETQYF

length: 17
V: TRBV13
D: TRBD1
J: TRBJ2-1
size: many
DNA: TGTGCCAGCAGCTTAACTACAGGACAGGGGGTCTACAATGAGCAGTTCTTC
CDR3: CASSLTTGQGVYNEQFF

length: 15
V: TRBV24-1
D: .
J: TRBJ1-1
size: .
DNA: TGTGCCACCAGTGTCCATGACAGGTTGAACACTGAAGCTTTCTTT
CDR3: CATSVHDRLNTEAFF

length: 16
V: TRBV20-1
D: TRBD2
J: TRBJ2-3
size: .
DNA: TGCAGTGCCATACGACTAGCGGGAGGCCCGATAGATACGCAGTATTTT
CDR3: CSAIRLAGGPIDTQYF

length: 13
V: TRBV6-2/TRBV6-3
D: .
J: TRBJ1-3
size: few
DNA: TGTGCCAGCAGGACCGGCTCTGGAAACACCATATATTTT
CDR3: CASRTGSGNTIYF

length: 13
V: TRBV2
D: TRBD2
J: TRBJ2-7
size: .
DNA: TGTGCCAGCAGTGAAGAGCGGGAGGCCGAGCAGTACTTC
CDR3: CASSEEREAEQYF

length: 15
V: TRBV4-1
D: .
J: TRBJ1-4
size: many
DNA: TGCGCCAGCAGCCATAGCTTTGGACTGACGGAAAAACTGTTTTTT
CDR3: CASSHSFGLTEKLFF

length: 11
V: TRBV6-2/TRBV6-3
D: .
J: TRBJ1-1
size: many
DNA: TGTGCCAGCAGTTACCTTAATGAAGCTTTCTTT
CDR3: CASSYLNEAFF